These 14 T cell receptor beta chains were all obtained from the same sample, sequenced in a study of blood T cell repertoires in COVID-19. The table came from immunoSEQ multiplex PCR; TCRdb's copy has only in-frame clones and leaves some out. The data show approximately 220,000 clones, with 65% to 85% seen just once and roughly 2.4% held by the top ten. The sequenced sample consisted of peripheral blood. These receptors all stem from a woman in her sixties with acute or convalescent COVID-19.

Only a few counts were recorded for this clone. V usage is TRBV5-8 and J usage is TRBJ1-5, with D possibly matching TRBD1 (5 bases). Germline CDR1 SGHTS, CDR2 YDEGEE. The ends were cut back, 7 bases at V and 2 bases at J, with 10 bases in the middle. This CDR3 has 13 amino acids. The CDR3 sequence is CASAGSGNQPQHF. The DNA for the CDR3 is TGTGCCAGCGCAGGGTCGGGCAATCAGCCCCAGCATTTT.

This clone was detected only a few times. The J gene is TRBJ2-7, the V gene TRBV5-5; D is possibly TRBD2 (6 bases). The CDR3 loop spans 18 amino acids. Trimming stripped 3 bases from V and 5 bases from J, with 27 bases between. Germline V CDR1 and CDR2: SGHKS, YYEKEE (reference sequence). The CDR3 DNA is TGTGCCAGCAGCTCCCGAAGAGGCCTAGCGCCATTTCCGAACGAGCAGTACTTC. Translated, it gives CASSSRRGLAPFPNEQYF.

The chain recombines TRBV3-1 (or the pseudogene TRBV3-2) with TRBJ1-2; D gene uncertain. Germline assignment: CDR1 LGHDT and CDR2 YNNKEL (reference sequence). The CDR3 sequence is 14 residues long. Deletions cut 4 bases from V and 4 bases from J, with 13 bases between. In DNA form, the CDR3 reads TGTGCCAGCAGCCTCCGGGAAACAGTCTATGGCTACACCTTC. Residues: CASSLRETVYGYTF.

The CDR3 DNA reads as TGCAGCGTTGAACGTCGGAGGCAAGAGACCCAGTACTTC. Its protein is CSVERRRQETQYF. The chain links TRBV29-1 to TRBJ2-5; D is possibly TRBD2 (5 bases). V shed 2 bases and J shed 2 bases, with 9 bases lying between them. Per germline, CDR1 SQVTM and CDR2 ANQGSEA. This CDR3 has 13 residues.

Remarks on this clone: Distinct nucleotide sequences in the sample also encode this CDR3. The chain has TRBV27 and TRBJ2-2, with D perhaps matching TRBD1 (5 bases). The CDR3 contains 13 residues. V was shortened by 8 bases and J by 7 bases, with 14 bases between the two germline ends. Germline V gene data show CDR1 as MNHEY and CDR2 as SMNVEV (reference sequence). CDR3 sequence: CASGASWSGELFF. The CDR3, as DNA: TGTGCCAGCGGGGCTTCGTGGAGCGGGGAGCTGTTTTTT.

This clone was observed once. This chain joins TRBV18 and TRBJ1-1, with TRBD1 matching over 8 bases. The CDR3 is 15 amino acids. After removal of 5 bases from V and 8 bases from J, the junction contained 13 bases not matched to a gene. Germline loops: CDR1 KGHSH, CDR2 LQKENI. As DNA, the CDR3 is TGTGCCAGCTCATTTGGAAGTCAGGGGGCTGTAGAAGCTTTCTTT. Translated, it gives CASSFGSQGAVEAFF. Full variable domain (rest looked up from reference TRBV18 and TRBJ1-1): NAGVMQNPRHLVRRRGQEARLRCSPMKGHSHVYWYRQLPEEGLKFMVYLQKENIIDESGMPKERFSAEFPKEGPSILRIQQVVRGDSAAYFCASSFGSQGAVEAFFGQGTRLTVV.

Concerning this clone itself: This same CDR3 is encoded by further DNA sequences in the sample. V is TRBV6-2 or TRBV6-3 and J is TRBJ1-2, with 8 nucleotides matching TRBD1. The CDR3 is 14 amino acids. After removal of 3 bases from V and 4 bases from J, the junction contained 4 bases not matched to a gene. Germline V gives CDR1 MNHEY, CDR2 SVGEGT. The CDR3 loop is CASSYGDRTYGYTF. In nucleotides, the CDR3 is TGTGCCAGCAGTTATGGGGACAGGACCTATGGCTACACCTTC.

This clone was seen a handful of times. In nucleotides, the CDR3 is TGTGCCAGTAGTATAGGCGGGGGGGCCTACAATGAGCAGTTCTTC. Its translation is CASSIGGGAYNEQFF. V and J are TRBV19 and TRBJ2-1; 9 bases match TRBD2. The ends lost 1 base at V and 2 bases at J; junction bases unmatched: 0. This CDR3 has 15 amino acids. Germline V CDR1 and CDR2: LNHDA, SQIVND (reference sequence).

The chain couples TRBV5-5 to TRBJ1-2, with 10 bases identical to TRBD1. V gave up 4 bases and J gave up 0 bases; unmatched junction bases: 3. The CDR3 extends over 15 amino acids. Germline V gene sequence: CDR1 SGHKS, CDR2 YYEKEE (reference sequence). The chain's CDR3 is CASSPGTGANYGYTF. In DNA form, the CDR3 reads TGTGCCAGCAGCCCAGGGACAGGGGCTAACTATGGCTACACCTTC.

The chain has TRBV6-5 and TRBJ1-2, with TRBD1 matching 7 bases. The CDR3 length is 13 residues. Germline-derived CDR1 and CDR2 are MNHEY and SVGAGI. The V and J ends lost 5 bases and 6 bases, in that order; junction bases with no gene match: 6. CDR3 protein: CASSPDRAHGYTF. Here the CDR3 DNA reads TGTGCCAGCAGTCCCGACAGGGCCCATGGCTACACCTTC.

The CDR3 sequence: CASSPTGTSVSGELFF. The CDR3 DNA follows: TGTGCCAGCAGCCCGACCGGGACTAGCGTATCCGGGGAGCTGTTTTTT. The gene calls are TRBV7-7 and TRBJ2-2; 10 bases map to TRBD2. This CDR3 spans 16 amino acids. V gave up 5 bases and J gave up 6 bases; unmatched junction bases: 9. Germline V gene sequence: CDR1 SSHAT, CDR2 FNYEAQ (reference sequence).

CDR3: CAISRTVNTEAFF. The CDR3 DNA is TGTGCCATCAGCCGGACAGTGAACACTGAAGCTTTCTTT. V usage is TRBV6-5 and J usage is TRBJ1-1, with TRBD1 as a possible D gene (6 bases). V was shortened by 10 bases and J by 0 bases, with 12 bases between the two germline ends. Germline CDR1 and CDR2: MNHEY and SVGAGI. This CDR3 region has 13 residues.

This clone came up once. This rearrangement joins TRBV5-6 to TRBJ1-2; 10 nucleotides agree with TRBD1. CDR3 size: 16 residues. Unmatched junction bases numbered 13, after V lost 5 bases and J lost 6 bases. Germline CDR1 reads SGHDT; CDR2 reads YYEEEE. The chain's CDR3 is CASSKPGQGIYNGYTF. In DNA, the CDR3 is TGTGCCAGCAGTAAACCGGGACAGGGGATTTATAATGGCTACACCTTC.

The chain joins TRBV7-8 to TRBJ1-3, with 10 nucleotides matching TRBD1. Germline loops: CDR1 SGHVS, CDR2 FQNEAQ. V dropped 6 bases and J dropped 7; count of bases not matched to a gene: 3. This CDR3 region has 13 residues. Here the CDR3 reads CASRSGQGNTIYF. The CDR3, as DNA: TGTGCCAGCAGATCGGGACAGGGGAACACCATATATTTT. The full variable domain, completed using reference TRBV7-8 and TRBJ1-3, is GAGVSQSPRYKVAKRGQDVALRCDPISGHVSLFWYQQALGQGPEFLTYFQNEAQLDKSGLPSDRFFAERPEGSVSTLKIQRTQQEDSAVYLCASRSGQGNTIYFGEGSWLTVV.